This T cell receptor (beta chain) was sequenced during a study of metastatic and nonmetastatic thyroid tumors. As for the study in general: Both malignant and benign thyroid patients supplied peripheral blood and tumor or nodule tissue samples, across which the repertoires of these patients were then compared.

Every patient was untreated before thyroid surgery. The junction had 3 bases not matched to a gene; V was cut back by 4 bases and J by 6 bases. The CDR3 has 13 amino acids. CDR1 and CDR2 from the germline V gene are SGHRS and YFSETQ. Concerning this clone: As yet, its antigen is unknown. The sample carries other DNA sequences with the same CDR3.

TCRdb re-analyzed the PCR reads through MiXCR. The sample includes tens of thousands of clones, roughly 25% of them seen just once. Study conclusions and caveats: The reported finding was significantly higher TCR beta diversity in malignant thyroid tumors relative to benign nodules, in blood and tumor.

This receptor was obtained from a female donor with papillary thyroid cancer or a benign thyroid nodule (not recorded which). Some clones in this sample may be carry-over from other donors' samples. The specimen sequenced was blood. This chain uses TRBV5-1 with TRBJ2-1, with TRBD2 matching over 8 bases. CDR3 sequence reads: CASSLGTSNEQFF. The CDR3 region has the DNA TGCGCCAGCAGCCTGGGGACTAGCAATGAGCAGTTCTTC.